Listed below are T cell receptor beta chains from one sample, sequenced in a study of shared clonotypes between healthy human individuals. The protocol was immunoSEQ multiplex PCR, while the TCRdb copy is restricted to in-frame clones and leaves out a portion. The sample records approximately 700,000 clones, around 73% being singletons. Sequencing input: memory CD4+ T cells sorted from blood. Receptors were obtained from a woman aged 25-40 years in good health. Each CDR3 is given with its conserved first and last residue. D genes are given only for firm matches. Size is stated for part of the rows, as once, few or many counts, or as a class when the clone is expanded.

CDR3 DNA: TGTGCCAGCAGTTCACTTGACACTCTGCCCCAGCATTTT
CDR3 protein: CASSSLDTLPQHF
D gene: .
J gene: TRBJ1-5
V gene: TRBV6-6
clone size: .

CDR3 DNA: TGTGCCAGCAGCCAAGATTGGGGGGAGCAGTACTTC
CDR3 protein: CASSQDWGEQYF
D gene: .
J gene: TRBJ2-7
V gene: TRBV14
clone size: .

CDR3 DNA: TGTGCCAGCAGTTTCAGGGGACTAGGCTACGAGCAGTACTTC
CDR3 protein: CASSFRGLGYEQYF
D gene: TRBD2
J gene: TRBJ2-7
V gene: TRBV27
clone size: .

CDR3 DNA: TGTGCCAGTACCTCCGGGACGGCGTTTCGGGAGCAGTACTTC
CDR3 protein: CASTSGTAFREQYF
D gene: .
J gene: TRBJ2-7
V gene: TRBV19
clone size: .

CDR3 DNA: TGTGCCAGCAGTTACTCGTCGCTTAACACTGAAGCTTTCTTT
CDR3 protein: CASSYSSLNTEAFF
D gene: .
J gene: TRBJ1-1
V gene: TRBV6-5
clone size: .

CDR3 DNA: TGTGCCAGCAGCTCAGGGTTCCTCACTGGAAACACCATATATTTT
CDR3 protein: CASSSGFLTGNTIYF
D gene: .
J gene: TRBJ1-3
V gene: TRBV7-8
clone size: .

CDR3 DNA: TGTGCCAGCAGCCCCAACGCCCAGGGGGCCGCTTTCTTT
CDR3 protein: CASSPNAQGAAFF
D gene: TRBD1
J gene: TRBJ1-1
V gene: TRBV7-3
clone size: few

CDR3 DNA: TGTGCCAGCAGCTTTCAGGGGATCGAGCAGTACTTC
CDR3 protein: CASSFQGIEQYF
D gene: .
J gene: TRBJ2-7
V gene: TRBV7-9
clone size: .

CDR3 DNA: TGTGCCAGCAGTTTCACGGGACGGTTACAAGAGACCCAGTACTTC
CDR3 protein: CASSFTGRLQETQYF
D gene: .
J gene: TRBJ2-5
V gene: TRBV28
clone size: .

CDR3 DNA: TGCGCCAGCAGCTTGGATGGTAATGAAAAACTGTTTTTT
CDR3 protein: CASSLDGNEKLFF
D gene: .
J gene: TRBJ1-4
V gene: TRBV5-1
clone size: .

CDR3 DNA: TGTGCCAGCAGCCCGGAGACGGTAGCTGGTACGCAGTATTTT
CDR3 protein: CASSPETVAGTQYF
D gene: .
J gene: TRBJ2-3
V gene: TRBV7-8
clone size: .

CDR3 DNA: TGTGCCAGCACACGGCTAGCGGGAGAGGTTTGGGAGACCCAGTACTTC
CDR3 protein: CASTRLAGEVWETQYF
D gene: TRBD2
J gene: TRBJ2-5
V gene: TRBV2
clone size: .

CDR3 DNA: TGTGCCAGCAGCCCAACTAGTACGGACCACTCCTACAATGAGCAGTTCTTC
CDR3 protein: CASSPTSTDHSYNEQFF
D gene: .
J gene: TRBJ2-1
V gene: TRBV7-2
clone size: .

CDR3 DNA: TGCGCCAGCAGCCTGGAGTGGGGTGCCACTGAAGCTTTCTTT
CDR3 protein: CASSLEWGATEAFF
D gene: .
J gene: TRBJ1-1
V gene: TRBV5-1
clone size: .

CDR3 DNA: TGCGCCAGCAGCCGCCCCTCCTACGAGCAGTACTTC
CDR3 protein: CASSRPSYEQYF
D gene: .
J gene: TRBJ2-7
V gene: TRBV5-1
clone size: .

CDR3 DNA: TGTGCCAGCAGTTTAAACTTCAGGATTAACAATGAGCAGTTCTTC
CDR3 protein: CASSLNFRINNEQFF
D gene: .
J gene: TRBJ2-1
V gene: TRBV28
clone size: once

CDR3 DNA: TGCGCCAGCACCGGACAGGGTTTCAACGAGCAGTACTTC
CDR3 protein: CASTGQGFNEQYF
D gene: TRBD1
J gene: TRBJ2-7
V gene: TRBV5-1
clone size: once

CDR3 DNA: TGTGCCAGCAGCTTTCGCAGCGGGTCAAAGGGGGAGACCCAGTACTTC
CDR3 protein: CASSFRSGSKGETQYF
D gene: .
J gene: TRBJ2-5
V gene: TRBV7-2
clone size: .

CDR3 DNA: TGTGCCAGCAGCTTGGACAGCACAAATACGCAGTATTTT
CDR3 protein: CASSLDSTNTQYF
D gene: .
J gene: TRBJ2-3
V gene: TRBV5-4
clone size: .

CDR3 DNA: TGTGCCAGCAGTTTCGACCCCGGGACAGGGGGCAGCTACACCTTC
CDR3 protein: CASSFDPGTGGSYTF
D gene: TRBD1
J gene: TRBJ1-2
V gene: TRBV27
clone size: .

CDR3 DNA: TGTGCCAGCAGTTCCAAGGATTGGTGGCAGTCAAACACCATATATTTT
CDR3 protein: CASSSKDWWQSNTIYF
D gene: .
J gene: TRBJ1-3
V gene: TRBV28
clone size: .

CDR3 DNA: TGCGCCAGCAGCCAAGCGAGCTACAATGAGCAGTTCTTC
CDR3 protein: CASSQASYNEQFF
D gene: .
J gene: TRBJ2-1
V gene: TRBV4-1
clone size: few

CDR3 DNA: TGCGCCAGCAGTGGGGGACTAGCGGGAGGTACGCAGTACTTC
CDR3 protein: CASSGGLAGGTQYF
D gene: TRBD2
J gene: TRBJ2-7
V gene: TRBV10-1
clone size: .

CDR3 DNA: TGTGCCAGCAGTACCCCGGGACAGGGATATGGCTACACCTTC
CDR3 protein: CASSTPGQGYGYTF
D gene: TRBD1
J gene: TRBJ1-2
V gene: TRBV6-6
clone size: .

CDR3 DNA: TGTGCCAGCAGCCTAGCGGGAGGGCACGCAGATACGCAGTATTTT
CDR3 protein: CASSLAGGHADTQYF
D gene: TRBD2
J gene: TRBJ2-3
V gene: TRBV7-2
clone size: .

CDR3 DNA: TGCGCCAGCAGCCGGGACAGGGTCGATGAGCAGTTCTTC
CDR3 protein: CASSRDRVDEQFF
D gene: TRBD1
J gene: TRBJ2-1
V gene: TRBV5-1
clone size: .

CDR3 DNA: TGTGCCAGCAGCCTAGCGAAGGGAAATGAGCAGTTCTTC
CDR3 protein: CASSLAKGNEQFF
D gene: .
J gene: TRBJ2-1
V gene: TRBV11-3
clone size: many

CDR3 DNA: TGCGCCAGCACCGGGACTAGCGGTACCTCAGAGCCCTACAATGAGCAGTTCTTC
CDR3 protein: CASTGTSGTSEPYNEQFF
D gene: TRBD2
J gene: TRBJ2-1
V gene: TRBV10-2
clone size: .

CDR3 DNA: TGTGCCAGCAGCCAATCAAGTTGGGCGGAAGGGTACCAAGAGACCCAGTACTTC
CDR3 protein: CASSQSSWAEGYQETQYF
D gene: .
J gene: TRBJ2-5
V gene: TRBV16
clone size: .

CDR3 DNA: TGTGCCAGCAGCTTAGCGACAGGGGGAGCTAACTATGGCTACACCTTC
CDR3 protein: CASSLATGGANYGYTF
D gene: TRBD1
J gene: TRBJ1-2
V gene: TRBV7-2
clone size: few

CDR3 DNA: TGTGCCAGCAGCTTGTCCCGGAAGTGGAACACTGAAGCTTTCTTT
CDR3 protein: CASSLSRKWNTEAFF
D gene: .
J gene: TRBJ1-1
V gene: TRBV5-8
clone size: few

CDR3 DNA: TGCGCCAGCAGACAGGGAGTCGACAATGAGCAGTTCTTC
CDR3 protein: CASRQGVDNEQFF
D gene: .
J gene: TRBJ2-1
V gene: TRBV5-1
clone size: .

CDR3 DNA: TGCAGCGTAGCCAGGGGGACTGGGGCCAACGTCCTGACTTTC
CDR3 protein: CSVARGTGANVLTF
D gene: TRBD1
J gene: TRBJ2-6
V gene: TRBV29-1
clone size: few

CDR3 DNA: TGTGCCTGGAGTGTTCAGGGGAAGAACACTGAAGCTTTCTTT
CDR3 protein: CAWSVQGKNTEAFF
D gene: .
J gene: TRBJ1-1
V gene: TRBV30
clone size: .

CDR3 DNA: TGTGCCAGTAGTCAGGGACCGGCTAGTGATGAGCAGTTCTTC
CDR3 protein: CASSQGPASDEQFF
D gene: .
J gene: TRBJ2-1
V gene: TRBV19
clone size: .

CDR3 DNA: TGTGCCAGCAGGGGTGGGCCCGGTACGCAGTATTTT
CDR3 protein: CASRGGPGTQYF
D gene: .
J gene: TRBJ2-3
V gene: TRBV28
clone size: .

CDR3 DNA: TGTGCCAGCAGCGTAGCTCTTGAACGGGAGCAGTTCTTC
CDR3 protein: CASSVALEREQFF
D gene: .
J gene: TRBJ2-1
V gene: TRBV9
clone size: .